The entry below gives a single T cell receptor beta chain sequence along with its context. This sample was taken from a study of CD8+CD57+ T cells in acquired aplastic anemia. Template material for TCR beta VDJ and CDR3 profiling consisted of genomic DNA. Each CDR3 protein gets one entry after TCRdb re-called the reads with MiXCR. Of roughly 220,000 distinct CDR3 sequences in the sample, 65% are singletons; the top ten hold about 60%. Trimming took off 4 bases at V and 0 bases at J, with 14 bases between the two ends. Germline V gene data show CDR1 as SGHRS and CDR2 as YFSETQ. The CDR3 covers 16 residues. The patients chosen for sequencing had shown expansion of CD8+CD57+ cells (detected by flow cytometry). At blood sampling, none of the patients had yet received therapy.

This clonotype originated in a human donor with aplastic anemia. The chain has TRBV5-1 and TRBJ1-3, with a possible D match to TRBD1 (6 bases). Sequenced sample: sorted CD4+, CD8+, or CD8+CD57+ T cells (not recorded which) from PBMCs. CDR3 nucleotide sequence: TGCGCCAGCAGCCGAACAGGGTCGGTCTCTGGAAACACCATATATTTT. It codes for CASSRTGSVSGNTIYF.